These 30 T cell receptor beta chains came from one sample sequenced in a study of blood T cell repertoires in COVID-19. The assay was immunoSEQ multiplex PCR, and TCRdb's table has in-frame clones only and misses some. The sample has 50,000 to 60,000 clones, nearly 85% seen once. Source material: peripheral blood. The source is a man aged 35 to 55 with acute or convalescent COVID-19.

The rearrangement joins TRBV27 to TRBJ2-1; 9 bases fit TRBD2. The CDR3 sequence is 19 residues long. Germline values: CDR1 MNHEY, CDR2 SMNVEV (reference sequence). Trimming at V came to 0 bases and at J to 8 bases, leaving 17 bases not matched to a gene. CDR3 DNA sequence: TGTGCCAGCAGTTTATCGTATGTTGATGCTAGCGGGATTTTCGATGAGCAGTTCTTC. Its protein is CASSLSYVDASGIFDEQFF.

The gene calls are TRBV30 and TRBJ2-2, with D possibly matching TRBD2 (5 bases). The CDR3 spans 12 residues. The V and J ends lost 5 bases and 3 bases respectively, with 7 bases between them. Germline loops: CDR1 GTSNPN, CDR2 SVGIG (reference sequence). CDR3 region: CAWGRDTGELFF. CDR3 nucleotides: TGTGCCTGGGGGAGAGACACCGGGGAGCTGTTTTTT.

The chain carries TRBV2 and TRBJ2-3; tentative D call: TRBD2 (6 bases). The V gene's germline CDR1 is SNHLY and CDR2 FYNNEI. This CDR3 contains 13 residues. Trimming removed 7 bases at V and 4 bases at J, with 12 bases between. The CDR3 region is CASIRTKADTQYF. The DNA for the CDR3 is TGTGCCAGCATTAGGACTAAGGCAGATACGCAGTATTTT.

In DNA form, the CDR3 reads TGTGCCATCAGTGAGAGGAGCGGGTCTGGGGAGACCCAGTACTTC. Residues: CAISERSGSGETQYF. This chain connects TRBV10-3 to TRBJ2-5; D might be TRBD2 (6 bases). Per germline, CDR1 ENHRY and CDR2 SYGVKD. V shed 2 bases and J shed 5 bases, with 15 bases lying between them. The length of the CDR3 is 15 residues.

The V gene is TRBV18, the J gene TRBJ2-1, with 9 bases aligning to TRBD1. V gave up 6 bases and J gave up 4 bases; unmatched junction bases: 10. Germline values: CDR1 KGHSH, CDR2 LQKENI. This CDR3 is built from 16 residues. DNA of the CDR3: TGTGCCAGCTCTCCCACTCCGGGACAGGGATACAATGAGCAGTTCTTC. Translating gives CASSPTPGQGYNEQFF.

The chain links TRBV30 to TRBJ2-1; D might be TRBD2 (6 bases). CDR3 size: 12 residues. The V gene's germline CDR1 is GTSNPN and CDR2 SVGIG (reference sequence). The V gene lost 3 bases and the J gene lost 9 bases, with 12 bases spanning the gap. Here the CDR3 reads CAWRAGISEQFF. The CDR3 nucleotides are TGTGCCTGGAGGGCGGGAATAAGTGAGCAGTTCTTC.

V is TRBV2 and J is TRBJ1-4, with a weak D call TRBD1 (6 bases). This CDR3 comprises 15 residues. V lost 6 bases to trimming and J lost 3 bases, with 14 bases between them. Germline V gives CDR1 SNHLY, CDR2 FYNNEI. The CDR3 loop reads CASSGTGRANEKLFF. The CDR3 DNA reads TGTGCCAGCAGCGGCACAGGGCGGGCTAATGAAAAACTGTTTTTT. Full variable domain (missing parts from reference TRBV2 and TRBJ1-4): EPEVTQTPSHQVTQMGQEVILRCVPISNHLYFYWYRQILGQKVEFLVSFYNNEISEKSEIFDDQFSVERPDGSNFTLKIRSTKLEDSAMYFCASSGTGRANEKLFFGSGTQLSVL.

The chain links TRBV5-1 to TRBJ1-6, with 8 bases that match TRBD1. Germline V CDR1 and CDR2: SGHRS, YFSETQ. The CDR3 length is 19 residues. V was pared by 0 bases and J by 1 base, with 9 bases of the junction left unmatched. CDR3 protein: CASSLGTGRGSSYNSPLHF. CDR3 DNA sequence: TGCGCCAGCAGCTTGGGGACAGGGCGAGGAAGTTCCTATAATTCACCCCTCCACTTT.

The chain links TRBV5-1 to TRBJ2-5; D is possibly TRBD2 (6 bases). Looked up from germline, CDR1 is SGHRS and CDR2 is YFSETQ. V was trimmed by 2 bases and J by 5 bases, leaving 16 bases between them. The CDR3 has 15 amino acids. The CDR3, as DNA: TGCGCCAGCAGCTTTGGGCTAGCGATGGTCGAGACCCAGTACTTC. It encodes CASSFGLAMVETQYF. The whole variable domain, filled in from reference TRBV5-1 and TRBJ2-5, reads KAGVTQTPRYLIKTRGQQVTLSCSPISGHRSVSWYQQTPGQGLQFLFEYFSETQRNKGNFPGRFSGRQFSNSRSEMNVSTLELGDSALYLCASSFGLAMVETQYFGPGTRLLVL.

The gene calls are TRBV5-6 and TRBJ1-6; D not resolved. The V gene's germline CDR1 is SGHDT and CDR2 YYEEEE. Trimming shortened V by 6 bases and J by 7 bases, and 20 bases separated the two germline ends. CDR3 length: 16 amino acids. CDR3 DNA sequence: TGTGCCAGCATCACTTGGTCGGTACAGAAAAATTCACCCCTCCACTTT. It translates to CASITWSVQKNSPLHF.

The chain employs TRBV18 and TRBJ2-5; tentatively, D is TRBD1 (6 bases). The V end lost 4 bases, the J end lost 4 bases, and 10 bases lay between the germline ends. The germline CDR1 and CDR2 sequences are KGHSH and LQKENI. The length of the CDR3 is 13 residues. The CDR3: CASSRGHGETQYF. CDR3 nucleotides: TGTGCCAGCTCACGGGGACATGGAGAGACCCAGTACTTC.

The V gene is TRBV19, the J gene TRBJ2-1; 9 bases align to TRBD1. Germline trimming cut 9 bases from V and 4 bases from J; bases unmatched to any gene: 10. The length of the CDR3 is 15 residues. From germline, CDR1 is LNHDA and CDR2 SQIVND (reference sequence). The CDR3 loop reads CASKQGAHPYNEQFF. The CDR3 DNA reads as TGTGCCAGCAAACAGGGGGCCCACCCATACAATGAGCAGTTCTTC.

This rearrangement joins TRBV5-1 to TRBJ2-1; 14 bases are a match to TRBD2. The junction had 3 bases not matched to a gene; V was cut back by 4 bases and J by 6 bases. CDR1 is SGHRS and CDR2 is YFSETQ in the germline V gene. The CDR3 is made up of 15 amino acids. CDR3 sequence: CASSNGTSGGNEQFF. The CDR3 nucleotides read TGCGCCAGCAGCAACGGGACTAGCGGGGGCAATGAGCAGTTCTTC.

This chain connects TRBV30 to TRBJ2-7; maybe TRBD2 (5 bases). V lost 2 bases and J lost 1, with 9 bases in between. The germline CDR1 and CDR2 sequences are GTSNPN and SVGIG (reference sequence). The CDR3 runs to 13 residues. The CDR3 nucleotides read TGTGCCTGGAGTAAAGGACTTTCCTACGAGCAGTACTTC. Its protein is CAWSKGLSYEQYF.

This clone was seen only a few times. V is TRBV7-6 and J is TRBJ2-3, with 11 bases lining up with TRBD2. The CDR3 totals 17 residues. Trimming removed 1 base from V and 2 bases from J; junction bases left unmatched: 5. Germline assignment: CDR1 SGHVS and CDR2 FNYEAQ. The CDR3 is CASSLGLAGGSTDTQYF. Written as DNA, the CDR3 is TGTGCCAGCAGCTTAGGGCTAGCGGGGGGCTCCACAGATACGCAGTATTTT.

The chain joins TRBV5-1 to TRBJ1-2; TRBD1 agrees at 9 bases. CDR3 length equals 16 residues. The V gene's germline CDR1 is SGHRS and CDR2 YFSETQ. V gave up 0 bases and J gave up 4 bases; unmatched junction bases: 7. CDR3 protein: CASSLAPQGAVYGYTF. CDR3 nucleotide sequence: TGCGCCAGCAGCTTGGCCCCACAGGGGGCTGTCTATGGCTACACCTTC. Using reference TRBV5-1 and TRBJ1-2 for the parts outside the CDR3, the full variable domain is KAGVTQTPRYLIKTRGQQVTLSCSPISGHRSVSWYQQTPGQGLQFLFEYFSETQRNKGNFPGRFSGRQFSNSRSEMNVSTLELGDSALYLCASSLAPQGAVYGYTFGSGTRLTVV.

Here the CDR3 DNA reads TGTGCCAGCAGAACACAGGGGTACACTGAAGCTTTCTTT. Residues: CASRTQGYTEAFF. The chain couples TRBV12-3 or TRBV12-4 to TRBJ1-1; 7 bases are shared with TRBD1. Trimming cost V 6 bases and J 3 bases; bases outside gene matches: 4. The CDR3 sequence is 13 residues long.

The rearrangement joins TRBV2 to TRBJ2-2, with a possible D match to TRBD2 (6 bases). This CDR3 has 13 amino acids. Trimming removed 5 bases at V and 5 bases at J, with 9 bases between. Germline V gives CDR1 SNHLY, CDR2 FYNNEI. CDR3 sequence: CASSFGGTGELFF. CDR3 DNA sequence: TGTGCCAGCAGTTTCGGGGGAACCGGGGAGCTGTTTTTT.

The chain links TRBV30 to TRBJ1-2, with 7 bases that match TRBD1. The CDR3 loop spans 14 amino acids. Germline loops: CDR1 GTSNPN, CDR2 SVGIG (reference sequence). The junction had 10 bases not matched to a gene; V was cut back by 2 bases and J by 7 bases. The DNA of the CDR3 is TGTGCCTGGAGTCTCCGCGACAGGGCTGGTGGCTACACCTTC. Encoded protein: CAWSLRDRAGGYTF.

This clone showed up just once. The chain combines TRBV18 with TRBJ1-2; TRBD1 agrees at 9 bases. Trimming cost V 4 bases and J 5 bases; bases outside gene matches: 11. Germline V CDR1 and CDR2: KGHSH, LQKENI. CDR3 length: 16 residues. CDR3 nucleotide sequence: TGTGCCAGCTCACGGCGCTCGGACAGGGGTGAATATGGCTACACCTTC. This encodes CASSRRSDRGEYGYTF.

The J gene is TRBJ2-4, the V gene TRBV2; D remains ambiguous. CDR1 and CDR2 (germline): SNHLY, FYNNEI. V was pared by 8 bases and J by 4 bases, with 9 bases between. The CDR3 runs to 12 residues. The CDR3 DNA reads as TGTGCCAGCCAACTGACAAAAAACATTCAGTACTTC. This encodes CASQLTKNIQYF.

The chain is built from TRBV19 and TRBJ1-1; TRBD1 agrees at 10 bases. Germline CDR1 LNHDA, CDR2 SQIVND (reference sequence). This CDR3 is 14 amino acids long. Losses at the gene ends were 3 bases for V and 5 bases for J; bases not matched to a gene: 3. Here the CDR3 reads CASSIGQGVTEAFF. The CDR3 DNA follows: TGTGCCAGTAGTATTGGACAGGGGGTGACTGAAGCTTTCTTT.

This clone has more than one count but fewer than ten. V usage is TRBV4-2 and J usage is TRBJ1-6, with D hard to call. V was cut by 2 bases and J by 9 bases, with 17 bases left in between. Germline CDR1 is LGHNA and CDR2 is YNFKEQ. The CDR3 covers 16 residues. The CDR3 nucleotides are TGTGCCAGCAGCCAAAGAATCACCCAGAGCGGTTCACCCCTCCACTTT. It is translated as CASSQRITQSGSPLHF.

Note on this clone: One end of the junction does not line up with germline, which may come from a read error. CDR3: CASSAALGGSIF. Written as DNA, the CDR3 is TGTGCCAGCAGCGCGGCACTTGGCGGAAGTATCTTC. The chain employs TRBV3-1 (or the pseudogene TRBV3-2) and TRBJ2-1, with D uncertain. The germline gives CDR1 LGHDT, CDR2 YNNKEL (reference sequence). The CDR3 spans 12 residues.

The chain links TRBV27 to TRBJ2-1; TRBD2 agrees at 10 bases. Germline V gene sequence: CDR1 MNHEY, CDR2 SMNVEV (reference sequence). This CDR3 contains 17 residues. The trim removed 6 bases at V and 3 bases at J, leaving 11 bases unmatched. CDR3 sequence (DNA): TGTGCCAGCAGACTGACGCCCCGGACTAGCGGCTACAATGAGCAGTTCTTC. Protein: CASRLTPRTSGYNEQFF.

The rearrangement uses TRBV5-1 and TRBJ2-5; a possible D gene is TRBD2 (6 bases). The V and J ends lost 8 bases and 2 bases respectively, with 10 bases between them. Germline CDR1 SGHRS, CDR2 YFSETQ. The CDR3 is 12 amino acids. For the CDR3, the DNA is TGCGCCAGTGGGACTGAGCAAGAGACCCAGTACTTC. It is translated as CASGTEQETQYF.

This chain uses TRBV24-1 with TRBJ1-4; 8 nucleotides agree with TRBD1. Germline V gene sequence: CDR1 KGHDR, CDR2 SFDVKD. The CDR3 extends over 16 amino acids. The V and J ends lost 2 bases and 8 bases, in that order; junction bases with no gene match: 9. In DNA, the CDR3 is TGTGCCACCAGTGATTCCGGGACAGGATTCGGCGAAAAACTGTTTTTT. Translating it yields CATSDSGTGFGEKLFF.

V gene TRBV29-1 combines with J gene TRBJ1-2; a possible D gene is TRBD1 (5 bases). Germline V gene data show CDR1 as SQVTM and CDR2 as ANQGSEA. Trimming took 4 bases from V and 1 from J, leaving 13 bases between them. This CDR3 has 14 amino acids. CDR3 nucleotide sequence: TGCAGCGTTGCGGGGGTCTCTGATAACTATGGCTACACCTTC. Protein sequence: CSVAGVSDNYGYTF. Combining the CDR3 with reference TRBV29-1 and TRBJ1-2 gives the whole variable domain SAVISQKPSRDICQRGTSLTIQCQVDSQVTMMFWYRQQPGQSLTLIATANQGSEATYESGFVIDKFPISRPNLTFSTLTVSNMSPEDSSIYLCSVAGVSDNYGYTFGSGTRLTVV.

This clone was observed a handful of times. The genes are TRBV30 and TRBJ1-5; TRBD1 might be the D (6 bases). The CDR3 has 12 amino acids. The germline gives CDR1 GTSNPN, CDR2 SVGIG (reference sequence). V was shortened by 6 bases and J by 4 bases, with 10 bases between the two germline ends. The CDR3 coding sequence is TGTGCCTGTGGACAGTTAAATCAGCCCCAGCATTTT. Translated: CACGQLNQPQHF.

This clone was recorded once. The gene calls are TRBV19 and TRBJ1-3; D not resolved. Germline V gives CDR1 LNHDA, CDR2 SQIVND (reference sequence). This CDR3 is built from 14 residues. V was trimmed by 6 bases and J by 0 bases, leaving 9 bases between them. The CDR3 sequence: CASSRTYSGNTIYF. Written as DNA, the CDR3 is TGTGCCAGTAGCAGAACGTACTCTGGAAACACCATATATTTT.